The rows below give T cell receptor beta chains drawn from one sample of a study of response to subunit inactivated influenza vaccine. TCRdb ran MiXCR on the RT-PCR reads and lists one entry per CDR3 protein. The sample contains 650,000 to 800,000 distinct CDR3 sequences, approximately 15% of which appear only once. This specimen was PBMCs from blood, taken roughly 2 weeks before vaccination. The receptor source for this set is a middle-aged man who received an inactivated influenza vaccine. Both conserved end residues are part of each CDR3. A D gene is named only where the DNA matches it firmly. Size is stated for part of the rows, as once, few or many counts, or as a class when the clone is expanded.

cdr3_aa | cdr3_nt | j_call | d_call | v_call | clone_size
CASSPGGIIYGYTF | TGTGCCAGCAGCCCAGGGGGCATTATTTATGGCTACACCTTC | TRBJ1-2 | TRBD1 | TRBV7-2 | few
CSARASGTTVQETQYF | TGCAGTGCTAGAGCGAGCGGGACAACCGTTCAAGAGACCCAGTACTTC | TRBJ2-5 | . | TRBV20-1 | few
CASRVTPIQETQYF | TGTGCCAGCCGGGTGACCCCTATTCAAGAGACCCAGTACTTC | TRBJ2-5 | . | TRBV18 | few
CASSLAMLAAYNEQFF | TGTGCCAGCAGCTTAGCGATGCTAGCGGCCTACAATGAGCAGTTCTTC | TRBJ2-1 | TRBD2 | TRBV7-9 | .
CASKMGGMGNQPQHF | TGTGCCAGCAAGATGGGGGGGATGGGCAATCAGCCCCAGCATTTT | TRBJ1-5 | . | TRBV6-2/TRBV6-3 | few
CASSENPKRNEQFF | TGTGCCAGCAGTGAGAACCCCAAAAGGAATGAGCAGTTCTTC | TRBJ2-1 | . | TRBV11-3 | few
CSARGDRLNYGYTF | TGCAGTGCTAGAGGGGACAGGCTTAACTATGGCTACACCTTC | TRBJ1-2 | TRBD1 | TRBV20-1 | few
CASSATSGRADEQFF | TGTGCCAGCAGTGCCACTAGCGGGAGGGCCGATGAGCAGTTCTTC | TRBJ2-1 | TRBD2 | TRBV6-4 | few
CAIRTGLSTEAFF | TGTGCCATCAGGACAGGGTTGAGCACTGAAGCTTTCTTT | TRBJ1-1 | TRBD1 | TRBV10-3 | .
CSALLGYRSYNSPLHF | TGCAGTGCCCTCCTGGGGTACAGGTCCTATAATTCACCCCTCCACTTT | TRBJ1-6 | . | TRBV20-1 | few
CSASGDRVNEQFF | TGCAGTGCCTCCGGCGACAGGGTAAATGAGCAGTTCTTC | TRBJ2-1 | TRBD1 | TRBV20-1 | many
CASSLHRAAGEQYF | TGTGCCAGCAGCTTACACAGGGCCGCGGGAGAGCAGTACTTC | TRBJ2-7 | . | TRBV7-2 | few
CSARETFSRTIYF | TGCAGTGCTAGAGAAACATTTTCCCGCACCATATATTTT | TRBJ1-3 | . | TRBV20-1 | many
CASSEYLRGVTDTQYF | TGTGCCAGCAGTGAATACTTGCGGGGGGTCACAGATACGCAGTATTTT | TRBJ2-3 | TRBD2 | TRBV25-1 | .
CASNKWSTVYEQYF | TGTGCCAGCAACAAATGGAGTACGGTCTACGAGCAGTACTTC | TRBJ2-7 | . | TRBV6-2/TRBV6-3 | .
CATSMTKETQYF | TGTGCCACCAGCATGACTAAAGAGACCCAGTACTTC | TRBJ2-5 | . | TRBV15 | .